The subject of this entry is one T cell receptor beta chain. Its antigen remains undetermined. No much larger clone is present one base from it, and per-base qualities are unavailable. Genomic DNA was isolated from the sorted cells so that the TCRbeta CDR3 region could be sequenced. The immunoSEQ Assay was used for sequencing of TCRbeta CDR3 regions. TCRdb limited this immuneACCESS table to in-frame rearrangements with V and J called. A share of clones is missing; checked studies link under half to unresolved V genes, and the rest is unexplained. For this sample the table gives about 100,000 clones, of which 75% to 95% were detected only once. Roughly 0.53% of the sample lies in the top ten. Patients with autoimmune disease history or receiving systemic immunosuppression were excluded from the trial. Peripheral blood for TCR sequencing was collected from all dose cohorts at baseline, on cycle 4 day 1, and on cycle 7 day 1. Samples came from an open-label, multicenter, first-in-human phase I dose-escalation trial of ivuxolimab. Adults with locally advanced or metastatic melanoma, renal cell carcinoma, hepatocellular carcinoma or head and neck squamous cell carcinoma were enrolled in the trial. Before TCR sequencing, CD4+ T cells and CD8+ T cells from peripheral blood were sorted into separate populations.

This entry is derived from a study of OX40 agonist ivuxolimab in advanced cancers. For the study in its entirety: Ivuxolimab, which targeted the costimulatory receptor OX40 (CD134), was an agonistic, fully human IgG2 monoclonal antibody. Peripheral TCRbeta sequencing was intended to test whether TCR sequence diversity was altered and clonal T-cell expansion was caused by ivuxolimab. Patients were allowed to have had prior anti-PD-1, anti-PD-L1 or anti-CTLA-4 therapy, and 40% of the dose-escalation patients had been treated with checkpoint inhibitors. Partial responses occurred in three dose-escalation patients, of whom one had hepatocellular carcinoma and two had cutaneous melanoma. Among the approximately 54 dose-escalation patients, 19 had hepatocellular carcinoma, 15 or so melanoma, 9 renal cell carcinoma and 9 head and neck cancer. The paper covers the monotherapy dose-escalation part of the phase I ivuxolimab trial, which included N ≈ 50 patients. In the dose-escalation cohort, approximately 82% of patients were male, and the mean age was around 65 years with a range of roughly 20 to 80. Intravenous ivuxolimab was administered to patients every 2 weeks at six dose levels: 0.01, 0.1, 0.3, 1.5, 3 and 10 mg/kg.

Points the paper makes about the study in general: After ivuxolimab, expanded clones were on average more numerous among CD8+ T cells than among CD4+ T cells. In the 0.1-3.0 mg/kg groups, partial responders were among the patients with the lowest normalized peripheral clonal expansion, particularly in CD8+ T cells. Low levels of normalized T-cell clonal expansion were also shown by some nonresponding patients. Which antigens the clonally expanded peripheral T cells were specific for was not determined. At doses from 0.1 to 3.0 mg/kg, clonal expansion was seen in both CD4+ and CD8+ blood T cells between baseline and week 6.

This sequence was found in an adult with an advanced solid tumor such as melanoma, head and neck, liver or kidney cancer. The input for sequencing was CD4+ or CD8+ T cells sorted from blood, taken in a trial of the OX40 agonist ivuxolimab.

The CDR3 amino acid sequence is: CASSSGGAYNEQFF. The nucleotide sequence reads TGTGCCAGCAGCTCCGGGGGGGCTTACAATGAGCAGTTCTTC. The chain uses TRBV11-3 and TRBJ2-1, with 8 middle bases fitting TRBD2. Counted from cysteine to phenylalanine, this CDR3 has 14 amino acids. Solely the CDR3 DNA is kept, with 42 bases framed from the first base. The germline V gene gives CDR1 as SGHNT and CDR2 as YENEEA. Trimming takes 4 bases off V and 4 bases off J; junction bases not matched to a gene: 3.